This T cell receptor (beta chain) was documented in a study of patients and donors after allogeneic stem cell transplantation. This clonotype has more than one count but fewer than ten. Per germline, CDR1 KGHDR and CDR2 SFDVKD. This CDR3 spans 15 amino acids. Trimming shortened V by 4 bases and J by 5 bases, and 13 bases separated the two germline ends. TCRdb redid the calling of the RT-PCR reads with MiXCR, one entry per CDR3 protein. The data contain 920,000 or so distinct CDR3 sequences, more than 15% of them singletons. Sequences were obtained from blood, either unsorted or a sorted T cell fraction (not recorded which). V gene TRBV24-1 combines with J gene TRBJ2-2, with D tentatively TRBD2 (6 bases). This sequence originates from a human donor who was either an allogeneic HSCT recipient or a stem cell or donor lymphocyte infusion donor (not recorded which). It is not recorded whose cells these are; they may come from a transplant donor. The CDR3 spells CATSDYRAGTGELFF. CDR3 DNA sequence: TGTGCCACCAGTGACTATCGGGCGGGGACCGGGGAGCTGTTTTTT.